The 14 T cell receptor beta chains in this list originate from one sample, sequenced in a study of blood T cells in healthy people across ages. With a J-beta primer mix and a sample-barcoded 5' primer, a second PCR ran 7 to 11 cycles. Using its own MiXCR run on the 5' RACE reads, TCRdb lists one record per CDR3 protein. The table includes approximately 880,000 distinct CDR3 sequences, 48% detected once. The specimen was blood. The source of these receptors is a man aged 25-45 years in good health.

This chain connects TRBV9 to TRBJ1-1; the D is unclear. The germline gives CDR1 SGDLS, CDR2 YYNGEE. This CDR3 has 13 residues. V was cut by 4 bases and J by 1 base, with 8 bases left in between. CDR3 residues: CASSPLRNTEAFF. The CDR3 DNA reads TGTGCCAGCAGCCCCCTTAGGAACACTGAAGCTTTCTTT.

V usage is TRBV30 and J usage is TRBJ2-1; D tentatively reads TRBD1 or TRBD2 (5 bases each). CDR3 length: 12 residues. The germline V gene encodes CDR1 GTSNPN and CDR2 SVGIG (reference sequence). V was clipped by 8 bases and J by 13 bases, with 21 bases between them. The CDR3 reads CAGTEDQETQFF. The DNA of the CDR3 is TGTGCCGGGACGGAGGACCAAGAGACCCAGTTCTTC.

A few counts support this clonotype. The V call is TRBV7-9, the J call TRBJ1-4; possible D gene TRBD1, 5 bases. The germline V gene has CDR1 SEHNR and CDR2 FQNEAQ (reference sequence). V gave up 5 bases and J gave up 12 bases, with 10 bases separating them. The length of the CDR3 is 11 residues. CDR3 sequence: CASSVRDELFF. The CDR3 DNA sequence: TGTGCCAGCAGCGTACGGGACGAACTGTTTTTT.

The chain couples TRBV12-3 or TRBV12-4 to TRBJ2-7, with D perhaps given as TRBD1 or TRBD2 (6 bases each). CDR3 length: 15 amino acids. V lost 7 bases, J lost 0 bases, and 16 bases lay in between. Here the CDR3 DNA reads TGTGCCAGCACCATGGGGAGGACAGCCTCCTACGAGCAGTACTTC. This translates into CASTMGRTASYEQYF.

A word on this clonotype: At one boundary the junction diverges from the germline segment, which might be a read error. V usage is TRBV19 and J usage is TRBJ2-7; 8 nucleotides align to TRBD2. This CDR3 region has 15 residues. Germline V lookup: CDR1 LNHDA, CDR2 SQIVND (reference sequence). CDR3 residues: CAGSKISGDLSEQYF. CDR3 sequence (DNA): TGTGCCGGTAGTAAGATTAGCGGGGACCTGTCCGAGCAGTACTTC.

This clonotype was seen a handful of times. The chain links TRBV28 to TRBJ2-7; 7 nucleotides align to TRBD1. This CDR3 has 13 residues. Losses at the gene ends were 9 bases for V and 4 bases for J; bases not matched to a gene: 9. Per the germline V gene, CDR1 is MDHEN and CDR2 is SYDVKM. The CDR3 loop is CASGRQGRYEQYF. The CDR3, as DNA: TGTGCCAGTGGGAGACAGGGAAGGTACGAGCAGTACTTC. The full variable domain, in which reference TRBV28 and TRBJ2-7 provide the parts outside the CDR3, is DVKVTQSSRYLVKRTGEKVFLECVQDMDHENMFWYRQDPGLGLRLIYFSYDVKMKEKGDIPEGYSVSREKKERFSLILESASTNQTSMYLCASGRQGRYEQYFGPGTRLTVT.

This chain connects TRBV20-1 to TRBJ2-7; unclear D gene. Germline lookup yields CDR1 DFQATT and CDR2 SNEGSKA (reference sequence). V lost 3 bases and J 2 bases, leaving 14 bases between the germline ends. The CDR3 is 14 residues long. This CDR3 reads CSASAAQPPYEQYF. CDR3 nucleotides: TGCAGTGCTAGCGCCGCGCAGCCCCCCTACGAGCAGTACTTC.

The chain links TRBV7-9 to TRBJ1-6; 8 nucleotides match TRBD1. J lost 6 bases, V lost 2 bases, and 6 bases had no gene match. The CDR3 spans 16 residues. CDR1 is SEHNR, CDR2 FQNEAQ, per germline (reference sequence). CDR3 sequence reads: CASSLSRTGSNSPLHF. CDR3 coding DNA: TGTGCCAGCAGCTTATCCCGGACAGGGAGTAATTCACCCCTCCACTTT.

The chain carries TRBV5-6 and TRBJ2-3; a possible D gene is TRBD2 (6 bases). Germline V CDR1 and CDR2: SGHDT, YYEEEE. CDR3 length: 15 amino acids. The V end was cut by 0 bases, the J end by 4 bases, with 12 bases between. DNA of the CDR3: TGTGCCAGCAGCTTGGGCGGGGTGAGGGCAGATACGCAGTATTTT. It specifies CASSLGGVRADTQYF. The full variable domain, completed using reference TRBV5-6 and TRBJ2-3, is DAGVTQSPTHLIKTRGQQVTLRCSPKSGHDTVSWYQQALGQGPQFIFQYYEEEERQRGNFPDRFSGHQFPNYSSELNVNALLLGDSALYLCASSLGGVRADTQYFGPGTRLTVL.

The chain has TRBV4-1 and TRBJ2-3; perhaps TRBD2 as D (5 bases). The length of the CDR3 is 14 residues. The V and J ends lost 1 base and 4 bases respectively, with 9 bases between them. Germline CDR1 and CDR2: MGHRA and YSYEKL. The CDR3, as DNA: TGCGCCAGCAGCCAAGCACCTAGCCCAGATACGCAGTATTTT. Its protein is CASSQAPSPDTQYF.

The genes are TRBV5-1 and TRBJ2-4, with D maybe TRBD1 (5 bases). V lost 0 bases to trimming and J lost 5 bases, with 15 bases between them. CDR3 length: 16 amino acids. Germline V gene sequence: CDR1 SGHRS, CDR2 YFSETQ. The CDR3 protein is CASSLEIGRAQNIQYF. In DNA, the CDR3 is TGCGCCAGCAGCTTGGAAATCGGCAGGGCCCAAAACATTCAGTACTTC. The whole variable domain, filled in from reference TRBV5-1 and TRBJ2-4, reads KAGVTQTPRYLIKTRGQQVTLSCSPISGHRSVSWYQQTPGQGLQFLFEYFSETQRNKGNFPGRFSGRQFSNSRSEMNVSTLELGDSALYLCASSLEIGRAQNIQYFGAGTRLSVL.

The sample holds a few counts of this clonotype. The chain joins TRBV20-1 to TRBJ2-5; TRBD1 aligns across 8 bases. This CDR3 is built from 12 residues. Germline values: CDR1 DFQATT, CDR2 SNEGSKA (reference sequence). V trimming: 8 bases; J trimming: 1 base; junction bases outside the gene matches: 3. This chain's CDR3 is CSQTGGQETQYF. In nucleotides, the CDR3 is TGCAGTCAAACAGGGGGCCAAGAGACCCAGTACTTC.

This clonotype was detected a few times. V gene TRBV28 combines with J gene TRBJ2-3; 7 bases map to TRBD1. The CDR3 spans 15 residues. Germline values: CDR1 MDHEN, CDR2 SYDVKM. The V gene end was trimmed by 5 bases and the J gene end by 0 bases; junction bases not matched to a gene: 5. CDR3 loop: CASSPGQSSTDTQYF. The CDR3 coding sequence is TGTGCCAGCAGTCCGGGACAGAGTAGCACAGATACGCAGTATTTT. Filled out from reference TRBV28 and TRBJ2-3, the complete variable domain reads DVKVTQSSRYLVKRTGEKVFLECVQDMDHENMFWYRQDPGLGLRLIYFSYDVKMKEKGDIPEGYSVSREKKERFSLILESASTNQTSMYLCASSPGQSSTDTQYFGPGTRLTVL.

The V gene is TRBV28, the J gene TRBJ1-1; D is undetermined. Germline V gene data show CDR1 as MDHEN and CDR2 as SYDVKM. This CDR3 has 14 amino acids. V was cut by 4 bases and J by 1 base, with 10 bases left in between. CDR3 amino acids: CASSSLGPNTEAFF. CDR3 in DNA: TGTGCCAGCAGTTCTCTAGGACCGAACACTGAAGCTTTCTTT.